This entry is about one TCR beta chain. The investigators split CD4+ cells into a CD45RA+ naive subset and a CD45RA-negative memory subset. Trimming at V came to 4 bases and at J to 5 bases, leaving 7 bases not matched to a gene. Germline V gene sequence: CDR1 SGHTA, CDR2 FQGNSA. CDR3 length equals 14 residues. This sample was taken from a study of shared clonotypes between healthy human individuals. Turning to the study itself: Per donor, three plates held CD4 naive cells, three held CD4 memory, two held CD8 naive and one held CD8 memory.

A deep-level run was used for the assay. Genomic DNA of each subset was evenly split across several immunoSEQ plates. TCRdb's table, derived via immunoSEQ multiplex PCR, lists solely in-frame clones and lacks some. The repertoire holds 2,500,000 or so clones, with approximately 93% as singletons. V usage is TRBV7-2 and J usage is TRBJ2-7; 8 bases agree with TRBD1. The origin of this receptor is a man in his late teens or twenties in good health. Some clones in this sample may be carry-over from other donors' samples. Sample: naive CD4+ T cells from PBMCs. Subset given: CD45RA+ positively selected. The CDR3 DNA is TGTGCCAGCAGCTACCGGACAGGGAACGACGAGCAGTACTTC. Its translation: CASSYRTGNDEQYF.